This T cell receptor (beta chain) stems from a study of blood T cell repertoires in COVID-19 (dated by TCRdb to between 2020 and 2021). For the study in its entirety: Samples covering the acute and convalescent phases of COVID-19 were provided by collaborators in the United States, Italy and Spain. Samples came from the ongoing ImmuneRACE study (first 160 participants) plus 1,254 subjects from 6 global collaborators. The prospective study material was composed of cDNA or gDNA derived from T cells, B-cell-depleted T cells, or PBMCs. Sample metadata almost always included a de-identified subject ID, COVID-19 status, age in years and sex. Where available, HLA class I and class II types were obtained from metadata supplied by the sample provider rather than from assay-based typing. Subjects who had been exposed to COVID-19, were actively infected with it, or had recovered from it provided the deeply sampled blood TCRbeta repertoires that made up the dataset. The repertoires were made available in a free public database intended to serve as a resource for research on the immune response to SARS-CoV-2. Results and caveats for the whole study, not just this receptor: The quantity of clinical and demographic metadata differed by source and by participant and was supplied without curation.

The collaborating institutions used their own protocols to collect whole blood in K2EDTA tubes. Collaborator samples were shipped for TCRbeta analysis as frozen whole blood, isolated PBMCs, or DNA extracted from either sample type. A few counts support this clone. Its cognate antigen has yet to be identified. No much larger clone is present one base from it, and per-base qualities are unavailable. TCRbeta CDR3 regions were amplified from genomic DNA by means of the immunoSEQ Assay, a bias-controlled multiplex PCR. As for how the authors treated the data: Nucleated cell counts per sample were estimated from amplification of reference gene primers within the assay. Sequence reads were collapsed and filtered to measure the absolute abundance of every unique TCRbeta CDR3 rearrangement. For each sample, productive Simpson clonality was calculated by taking the square root of Simpson's diversity index across productive rearrangements. TCRdb mirrors the immuneACCESS table, restricted to in-frame sequences. Some clones are absent from its copies; in checked studies, under half trace to an unresolved V gene, and the reason for the others is unknown. V and J calls and clone size are copied from that table; D and trimming were computed from the DNA. The sample includes around 200,000 clones, with more than 70% observed a single time. The ten biggest clones cover roughly 2.6% of the sample.

The sequenced material came from peripheral blood. The clonotype comes from a man aged 35-49 years with active or convalescent COVID-19.

The DNA reads as follows: TGTGCCAGTAGTATAGCGGGAATCCCGTCCCTATTTAACTATGGCTACACCTTC. This encodes CASSIAGIPSLFNYGYTF. The chain links TRBV19 with TRBJ1-2; a confident D gene designation cannot be given. A distance of 19 bases separates the germline ends of V and J, which lose 1 base and 1 base respectively. Sequences LNHDA (CDR1) and SQIVND (CDR2) are obtained from the germline V gene (reference sequence). The CDR3, cysteine through phenylalanine, is 18 amino acids long. The DNA shown is the 54-base CDR3, in frame from base 1.